A single sample gave rise to the 32 T cell receptor beta chains below, sequenced in a study of graft-versus-host responses after intestinal transplantation. The table came from immunoSEQ multiplex PCR; TCRdb's copy has only in-frame clones and leaves some out. Among about 39,000 clones listed, roughly 95% were seen once. Their antigen targets remain unknown. The input for sequencing was unstimulated CD8+ T cells sorted from spleen or lymph node cells, taken before transplant. All receptors derive from a human donor who was the organ donor for an intestinal transplant.

Worth noting for this clone: Likely a read error: the CDR3 ends without its conserved phenylalanine or tryptophan. The rearrangement joins TRBV27 to TRBJ2-7, with 8 nucleotides matching TRBD2. Trimming cost V 4 bases and J 6 bases; bases outside gene matches: 8. The CDR3 length is 14 residues. CDR1 is MNHEY and CDR2 is SMNVEV in the germline V gene (reference sequence). DNA of the CDR3: TGTGCCAGCAGTTACTTCGGGGGGGCCGGCGAGCAGTACTCC. Translating gives CASSYFGGAGEQYS.

In nucleotides, the CDR3 is TGCAGCGTTGAAGTCGCGAGTCCCGACACAGATACGCAGTATTTT. Protein: CSVEVASPDTDTQYF. The J gene is TRBJ2-3, the V gene TRBV29-1, with D hard to call. V was trimmed by 1 base and J by 2 bases, leaving 13 bases between them. The germline V gene encodes CDR1 SQVTM and CDR2 ANQGSEA. This CDR3 contains 15 residues.

The V and J genes are TRBV30 and TRBJ2-3; D unclear. Germline V gene sequence: CDR1 GTSNPN, CDR2 SVGIG (reference sequence). The CDR3 spans 9 residues. CDR3 region: CAVGDTQYF. In DNA, the CDR3 is TGTGCTGTAGGAGATACGCAGTATTTT.

The chain joins TRBV7-9 to TRBJ2-7; D is ambiguous. CDR3 length: 15 amino acids. Trimming stripped 3 bases from V and 4 bases from J, with 16 bases between. Germline-derived CDR1 and CDR2 are SEHNR and FQNEAQ (reference sequence). The DNA of the CDR3 is TGTGCCAGCAGCTTTTTTCCGGGCCCCGATTACGAGCAGTACTTC. Residues: CASSFFPGPDYEQYF.

V usage is TRBV9 and J usage is TRBJ2-1, with 9 bases lining up with TRBD2. The germline V gene has CDR1 SGDLS and CDR2 YYNGEE. This CDR3 is 17 amino acids long. J gave up 9 bases and V 2 bases, and 15 bases lay outside the gene matches. CDR3 region: CASSVTPGTSPAAEQFF. The CDR3 nucleotides are TGTGCCAGCAGCGTCACCCCCGGGACTAGCCCCGCCGCTGAGCAGTTCTTC.

The rearrangement uses TRBV14 and TRBJ2-3; D gene ambiguous. V was trimmed by 0 bases and J by 2 bases, leaving 9 bases between them. Per the germline V gene, CDR1 is SGHDN and CDR2 is FVKESK. The CDR3 runs to 15 residues. This CDR3 is CASSQDVSYTDTQYF. CDR3 sequence (DNA): TGTGCCAGCAGCCAAGACGTCAGCTACACAGATACGCAGTATTTT.

The chain combines TRBV4-3 with TRBJ1-6; D is ambiguous. Deletions cut 0 bases from V and 3 bases from J, with 12 bases between. This CDR3 comprises 17 residues. CDR1 and CDR2 from the germline V gene are LGHNA and YSLEER. The CDR3 sequence is CASSQEVEQFYNSPLHF. The DNA for the CDR3 is TGCGCCAGCAGCCAAGAAGTAGAACAGTTCTATAATTCACCCCTCCACTTT.

The chain joins TRBV7-2 to TRBJ1-1; TRBD1 matches 8 bases. The CDR3 loop spans 14 amino acids. Germline V gene lookup returns CDR1 SGHTA and CDR2 FQGNSA. V trimming: 5 bases; J trimming: 4 bases; junction bases outside the gene matches: 6. The CDR3 region is CASSPGQGLTEAFF. In nucleotides, the CDR3 is TGTGCCAGCAGCCCCGGACAGGGTCTCACTGAAGCTTTCTTT. Using reference TRBV7-2 and TRBJ1-1 for the parts outside the CDR3, the full variable domain is GAGVSQSPSNKVTEKGKDVELRCDPISGHTALYWYRQSLGQGLEFLIYFQGNSAPDKSGLPSDRFSAERTGGSVSTLTIQRTQQEDSAVYLCASSPGQGLTEAFFGQGTRLTVV.

This chain joins TRBV30 and TRBJ2-2, with D perhaps assigned TRBD1 or TRBD2 (5 bases each). The germline V gene encodes CDR1 GTSNPN and CDR2 SVGIG (reference sequence). Trimming left V 0 bases short and J 1 base short, with 18 bases between. This CDR3 has 18 amino acids. For the CDR3, the DNA is TGTGCCTGGAGTGTACGGTTTCCCGGGGCGGGGAACACCGGGGAGCTGTTTTTT. Its protein is CAWSVRFPGAGNTGELFF.

The chain employs TRBV28 and TRBJ1-3; D call uncertain. Germline V gene data show CDR1 as MDHEN and CDR2 as SYDVKM. V was clipped by 2 bases and J by 0 bases, with 5 bases between them. The CDR3 contains 14 residues. In DNA, the CDR3 is TGTGCCAGCAGTTTAGGACCCTCTGGAAACACCATATATTTT. It encodes CASSLGPSGNTIYF.

This clone occurred once. This chain links TRBV27 with TRBJ2-1, with D possibly TRBD2 on 6 matching bases. The germline V gene has CDR1 MNHEY and CDR2 SMNVEV (reference sequence). The CDR3 totals 14 residues. Trimming removed 5 bases at V and 0 bases at J, with 8 bases between. CDR3 nucleotide sequence: TGTGCCAGCAGTGCGGGGAGCTCCTACAATGAGCAGTTCTTC. Translating gives CASSAGSSYNEQFF.

This clone was found once. The J gene is TRBJ2-7, the V gene TRBV4-3; TRBD2 matches 9 bases. Germline V CDR1 and CDR2: LGHNA, YSLEER. V lost 5 bases, J lost 5 bases, and 7 bases stayed unmatched. This CDR3 contains 14 residues. The CDR3 coding sequence is TGCGCCAGCAGCTGGTCGGGCGGGGGGGACGAGCAGTACTTC. Translating it yields CASSWSGGGDEQYF.

The chain carries TRBV6-5 and TRBJ1-6; possible D gene TRBD1, 6 bases. The V and J ends lost 6 bases and 7 bases respectively, with 13 bases between them. The CDR3 extends over 14 amino acids. From germline, CDR1 is MNHEY and CDR2 SVGAGI. The CDR3 here is CASSLDSTNSPLHF. The CDR3, as DNA: TGTGCCAGCAGCCTGGACAGTACAAATTCACCCCTCCACTTT.

J is TRBJ2-7 and V is TRBV30; no clear D gene. The length of the CDR3 is 14 residues. Germline V gene data show CDR1 as GTSNPN and CDR2 as SVGIG (reference sequence). V dropped 5 bases and J dropped 2 bases, with 16 bases sitting between them. The CDR3 bases are TGTGCCTGGGCTAGAGGATACAACACCTACGAGCAGTACTTC. It translates to CAWARGYNTYEQYF.

This chain connects TRBV6-1 to TRBJ2-2; TRBD2 matches at 7 bases. The CDR3 has 15 residues. V was clipped by 6 bases and J by 5 bases; unmatched bases: 9. Germline CDR1 and CDR2: MNHNS and SASEGT. The CDR3 DNA is TGTGCCAGCAGCGATACCGGGACTACTACCGGGGAGCTGTTTTTT. This translates into CASSDTGTTTGELFF.

This chain joins TRBV9 and TRBJ2-3, with 7 positions matching TRBD2. The CDR3 sequence is 16 residues long. V shed 4 bases, J shed 0 bases, and the junction held 8 bases outside the gene matches. CDR1 is SGDLS, CDR2 YYNGEE, per germline. The CDR3, as DNA: TGTGCCAGCAGCCCAGGGACTACCCCTAGCACAGATACGCAGTATTTT. This sequence encodes CASSPGTTPSTDTQYF.

The V and J genes are TRBV5-1 and TRBJ1-6; D is perhaps TRBD1 (6 bases). With 4 bases removed from V and 8 bases from J, the gap between germline ends came to 16 bases. CDR3 length equals 15 residues. Germline V gene sequence: CDR1 SGHRS, CDR2 YFSETQ. For the CDR3, the DNA is TGCGCCAGCAGCCGTCTCGAACAGGGTGATTCACCCCTCCACTTT. Protein: CASSRLEQGDSPLHF.

This chain connects TRBV29-1 to TRBJ1-1; D unresolved. This CDR3 spans 10 amino acids. CDR1 and CDR2 (germline): SQVTM, ANQGSEA. The ends were cut back, 4 bases at V and 4 bases at J, with 4 bases in the middle. DNA for the CDR3: TGCAGCGTTGGCCTCACTGAAGCTTTCTTT. It encodes CSVGLTEAFF.

The V and J genes are TRBV10-2 and TRBJ2-4, with 7 bases aligning to TRBD2. Germline assignment: CDR1 WSHSY and CDR2 SAAADI. CDR3 size: 12 residues. With 8 bases clipped from V and 8 bases from J, the junction kept 6 bases outside the gene matches. The CDR3 spells CASQGGTDIQYF. CDR3 nucleotide sequence: TGCGCCAGCCAGGGAGGGACGGACATTCAGTACTTC.

V and J are TRBV7-9 and TRBJ1-5; a possible D gene is TRBD1 (5 bases). Trimming removed 4 bases at V and 7 bases at J, with 8 bases between. Germline lookup yields CDR1 SEHNR and CDR2 FQNEAQ (reference sequence). This CDR3 spans 12 amino acids. This CDR3 reads CASSWEGQPQHF. The CDR3 region has the DNA TGTGCCAGCAGCTGGGAGGGGCAGCCCCAGCATTTT. The variable domain in full, with the rest retrieved from reference TRBV7-9 and TRBJ1-5, is DTGVSQNPRHKITKRGQNVTFRCDPISEHNRLYWYRQTLGQGPEFLTYFQNEAQLEKSRLLSDRFSAERPKGSFSTLEIQRTEQGDSAMYLCASSWEGQPQHFGDGTRLSIL.

The rearrangement uses TRBV27 and TRBJ1-2; a possible D gene is TRBD1 (5 bases). V was cut by 4 bases and J by 2 bases, with 8 bases left in between. CDR1 and CDR2 from the germline V gene are MNHEY and SMNVEV (reference sequence). The CDR3 consists of 13 residues. CDR3 loop: CASSWGRNYGYTF. The CDR3 bases are TGTGCCAGCAGTTGGGGCAGAAACTATGGCTACACCTTC.

The chain couples TRBV5-6 to TRBJ1-1, with D tentatively TRBD1 (6 bases). V lost 4 bases and J lost 2, with 12 bases in between. The CDR3 spans 14 residues. Germline V gene data show CDR1 as SGHDT and CDR2 as YYEEEE. The CDR3 loop is CASSKGHRNTEAFF. The CDR3 DNA reads TGTGCCAGCAGCAAGGGACATCGAAACACTGAAGCTTTCTTT.

This clone occurred once. The rearrangement links TRBV30 to TRBJ2-3, with TRBD2 matching 12 bases. From germline, CDR1 is GTSNPN and CDR2 SVGIG (reference sequence). Trimming removed 1 base from V and 1 base from J; junction bases left unmatched: 9. CDR3 length: 18 residues. In DNA form, the CDR3 reads TGTGCCTGGAGTGACCCGCGACTAGCGGGGGACCGCACAGATACGCAGTATTTT. Residues: CAWSDPRLAGDRTDTQYF.

This chain connects TRBV29-1 to TRBJ2-3, with 7 bases matching TRBD1. Germline lookup yields CDR1 SQVTM and CDR2 ANQGSEA. V shed 1 base, J shed 4 bases, and the junction held 11 bases outside the gene matches. The CDR3 totals 16 residues. CDR3 sequence: CSVEVVLRGRPDTQYF. DNA of the CDR3: TGCAGCGTTGAAGTAGTTTTAAGGGGGCGCCCAGATACGCAGTATTTT.

The chain couples TRBV7-6 to TRBJ1-1, with a tentative D call TRBD1 (5 bases). Trimming removed 5 bases at V and 1 base at J, with 8 bases between. The germline CDR1 and CDR2 sequences are SGHVS and FNYEAQ. The CDR3 has 13 amino acids. The CDR3 sequence: CASSLQGNTEAFF. The CDR3, as DNA: TGTGCCAGCAGCCTTCAGGGGAACACTGAAGCTTTCTTT.

The rearrangement uses TRBV9 and TRBJ2-5, with D perhaps TRBD2 (7 bases). The CDR3 totals 18 residues. Per germline, CDR1 SGDLS and CDR2 YYNGEE. Trimming stripped 5 bases from V and 3 bases from J, with 26 bases between. The CDR3 region is CASSANIKWGGREETQYF. For the CDR3, the DNA is TGTGCCAGCAGTGCAAACATAAAGTGGGGGGGGCGGGAAGAGACCCAGTACTTC.

This sequence joins TRBV7-6 and TRBJ1-1; 7 positions match TRBD1. CDR3 length: 11 amino acids. V shed 3 bases, J shed 8 bases, and the junction held 0 bases outside the gene matches. Germline assignment: CDR1 SGHVS and CDR2 FNYEAQ. CDR3 region: CASSLGQEAFF. The CDR3 DNA reads as TGTGCCAGCAGCTTGGGACAGGAAGCTTTCTTT.

This clone was seen a single time. The identical CDR3 is also encoded by other nucleotide sequences in the sample. The chain recombines TRBV4-1 with TRBJ1-3; D unclear. V was shortened by 0 bases and J by 2 bases, with 8 bases between the two germline ends. Germline lookup yields CDR1 MGHRA and CDR2 YSYEKL. CDR3 length: 15 amino acids. CDR3 in DNA: TGCGCCAGCAGCCAAGATTCCCGGGCTGGAAACACCATATATTTT. Protein: CASSQDSRAGNTIYF.

This chain links TRBV14 with TRBJ2-3; D gene uncertain. Looked up from germline, CDR1 is SGHDN and CDR2 is FVKESK. The germline V and J ends were trimmed by 4 bases and 1 base, with 12 bases remaining between them. The CDR3 is made up of 15 amino acids. CDR3 sequence (DNA): TGTGCCAGCAGCCGTGACCTTTTAGGCACAGATACGCAGTATTTT. Residues: CASSRDLLGTDTQYF.

The rearrangement joins TRBV29-1 to TRBJ1-1, with D maybe TRBD1 (5 bases). Looked up from germline, CDR1 is SQVTM and CDR2 is ANQGSEA. The CDR3 contains 17 residues. Trimming shortened V by 1 base and J by 4 bases, and 22 bases separated the two germline ends. The CDR3 region has the DNA TGCAGCGTTGAAGTAGTACAGGCAGGAATAGCGAGCACTGAAGCTTTCTTT. Amino acid sequence: CSVEVVQAGIASTEAFF.

V usage is TRBV27 and J usage is TRBJ2-1; possible D gene TRBD2, 7 bases. Germline V gene lookup returns CDR1 MNHEY and CDR2 SMNVEV (reference sequence). Trimming took off 10 bases at V and 3 bases at J, with 19 bases between the two ends. This CDR3 spans 15 amino acids. The CDR3 DNA sequence: TGTGCCACATCTTCGCTCGGGGGGCTCTACAATGAGCAGTTCTTC. This sequence encodes CATSSLGGLYNEQFF.

The chain carries TRBV29-1 and TRBJ2-1; D possibly corresponds to TRBD1 (6 bases). CDR1 and CDR2 from the germline V gene are SQVTM and ANQGSEA. This CDR3 has 14 residues. V lost 1 base, J lost 0 bases, and 7 bases lay in between. The CDR3 sequence is CSVEGQDSYNEQFF. CDR3 nucleotide sequence: TGCAGCGTTGAAGGACAGGACTCCTACAATGAGCAGTTCTTC.